Reported below is one T cell receptor beta chain. Antigen: not known. Losses at the gene ends were 9 bases for V and 6 bases for J; bases not matched to a gene: 16. There are 16 residues in the CDR3. Germline V gives CDR1 SNHLY, CDR2 FYNNEI. Libraries were prepared by immunoSEQ multiplex PCR; TCRdb keeps only in-frame clonotypes and omits some of them. The data contain about 53,000 clones, approximately 83% of them singletons. This sample was included in a study of T cells in localized non-small cell lung cancer. The study, taken as a whole, reports: Since sequencing was restricted to only one region of the tumor, intratumor heterogeneity remains a possibility. It was uninvolved adjacent lung that showed the highest T cell clonality, exceeding tumor.

This sequence was found in a man between 40 and 70 years old with stage III lung adenocarcinoma. J is TRBJ1-1 and V is TRBV2; 10 bases map to TRBD1. The source was peripheral blood mononuclear cells, collected before any cancer treatment. CDR3 region: CASISGTGDLGAEAFF. In DNA form, the CDR3 reads TGTGCCAGTATCTCCGGGACAGGGGATCTAGGAGCTGAAGCTTTCTTT.